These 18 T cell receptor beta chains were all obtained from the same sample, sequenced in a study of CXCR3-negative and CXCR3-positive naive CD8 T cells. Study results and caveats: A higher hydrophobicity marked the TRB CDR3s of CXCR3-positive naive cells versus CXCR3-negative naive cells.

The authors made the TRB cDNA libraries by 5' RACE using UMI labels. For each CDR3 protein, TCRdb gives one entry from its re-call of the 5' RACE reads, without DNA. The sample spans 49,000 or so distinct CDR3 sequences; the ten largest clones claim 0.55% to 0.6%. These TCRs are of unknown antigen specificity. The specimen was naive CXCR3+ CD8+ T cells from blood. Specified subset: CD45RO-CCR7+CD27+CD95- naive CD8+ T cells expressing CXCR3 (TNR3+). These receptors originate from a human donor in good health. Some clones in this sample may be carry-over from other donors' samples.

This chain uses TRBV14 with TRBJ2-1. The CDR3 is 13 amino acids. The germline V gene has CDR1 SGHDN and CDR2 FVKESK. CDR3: CASSQTLDNEQFF. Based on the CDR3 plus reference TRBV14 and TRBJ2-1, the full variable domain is EAGVTQFPSHSVIEKGQTVTLRCDPISGHDNLYWYRRVMGKEIKFLLHFVKESKQDESGMPNNRFLAERTGGTYSTLKVQPAELEDSGVYFCASSQTLDNEQFFGPGTRLTVL.

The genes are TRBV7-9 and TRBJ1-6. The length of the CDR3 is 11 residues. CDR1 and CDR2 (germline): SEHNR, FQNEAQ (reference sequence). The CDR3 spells CATQGGGRPFF.

The CDR3 is CASSSRPPGEADTQYF. The chain employs TRBV7-8 and TRBJ2-3; TCRdb indicates TRBD2, and absent DNA this call remains unverified. This CDR3 spans 16 amino acids. Per germline, CDR1 SGHVS and CDR2 FQNEAQ.

The CDR3 here is CASSVQGVGELFF. V and J are TRBV25-1 and TRBJ2-2; TCRdb lists TRBD1, though no DNA is available to test this call. Germline-derived CDR1 and CDR2 are MGHDK and SYGVNS. The CDR3 sequence is 13 residues long.

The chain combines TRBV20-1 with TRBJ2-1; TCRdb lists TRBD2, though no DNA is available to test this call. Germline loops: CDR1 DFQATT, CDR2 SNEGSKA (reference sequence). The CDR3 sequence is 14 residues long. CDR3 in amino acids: CSATDTALYNEQFF.

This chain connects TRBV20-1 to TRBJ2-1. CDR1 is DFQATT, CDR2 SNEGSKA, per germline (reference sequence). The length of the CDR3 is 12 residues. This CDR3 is CSASRLSGEQFF.

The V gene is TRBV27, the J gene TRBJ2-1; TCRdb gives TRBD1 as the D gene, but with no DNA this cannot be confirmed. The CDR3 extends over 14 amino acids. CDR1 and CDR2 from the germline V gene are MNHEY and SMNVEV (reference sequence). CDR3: CASSFGTGENEQFF.

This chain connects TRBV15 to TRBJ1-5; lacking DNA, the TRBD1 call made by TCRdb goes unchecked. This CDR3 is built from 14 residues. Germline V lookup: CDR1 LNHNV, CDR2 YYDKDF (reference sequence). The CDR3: CATSGSGVNQPQHF.

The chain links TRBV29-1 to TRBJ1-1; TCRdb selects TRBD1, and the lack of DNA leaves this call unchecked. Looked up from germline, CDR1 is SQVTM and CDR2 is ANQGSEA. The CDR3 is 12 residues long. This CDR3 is CSSRGLWAEAFF.

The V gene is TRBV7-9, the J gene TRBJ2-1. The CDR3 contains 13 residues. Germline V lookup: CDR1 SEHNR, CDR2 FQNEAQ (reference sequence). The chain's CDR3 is CASSRNLYNEQFF.

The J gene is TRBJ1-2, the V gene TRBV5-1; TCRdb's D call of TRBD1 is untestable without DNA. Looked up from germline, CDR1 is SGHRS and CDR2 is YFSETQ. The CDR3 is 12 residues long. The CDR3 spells CASSWTGTGYTF.

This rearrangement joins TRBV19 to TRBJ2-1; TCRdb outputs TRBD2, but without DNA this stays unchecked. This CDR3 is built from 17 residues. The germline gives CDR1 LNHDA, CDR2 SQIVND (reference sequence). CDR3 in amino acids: CASSQKRAGGPRNEQFF.

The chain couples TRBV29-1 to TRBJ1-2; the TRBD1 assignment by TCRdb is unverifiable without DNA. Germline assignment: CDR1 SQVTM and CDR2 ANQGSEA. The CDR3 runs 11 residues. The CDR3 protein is CSAQGARGYTF.

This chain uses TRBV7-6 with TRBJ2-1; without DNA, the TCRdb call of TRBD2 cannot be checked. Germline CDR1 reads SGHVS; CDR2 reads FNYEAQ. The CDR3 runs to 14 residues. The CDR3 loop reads CASSIAGTRDEQFF. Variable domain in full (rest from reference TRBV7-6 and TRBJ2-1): GAGVSQSPRYKVTKRGQDVALRCDPISGHVSLYWYRQALGQGPEFLTYFNYEAQQDKSGLPNDRFSAERPEGSISTLTIQRTEQRDSAMYRCASSIAGTRDEQFFGPGTRLTVL.

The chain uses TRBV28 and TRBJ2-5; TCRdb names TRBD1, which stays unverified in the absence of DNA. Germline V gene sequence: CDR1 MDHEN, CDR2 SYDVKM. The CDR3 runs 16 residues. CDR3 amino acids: CASSLTTVYRGETQYF. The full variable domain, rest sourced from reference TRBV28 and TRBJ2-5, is DVKVTQSSRYLVKRTGEKVFLECVQDMDHENMFWYRQDPGLGLRLIYFSYDVKMKEKGDIPEGYSVSREKKERFSLILESASTNQTSMYLCASSLTTVYRGETQYFGPGTRLLVL.

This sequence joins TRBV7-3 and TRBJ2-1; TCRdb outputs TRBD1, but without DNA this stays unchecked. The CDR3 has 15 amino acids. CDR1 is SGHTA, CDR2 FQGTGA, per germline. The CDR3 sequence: CASSPGTGKYNEQFF.

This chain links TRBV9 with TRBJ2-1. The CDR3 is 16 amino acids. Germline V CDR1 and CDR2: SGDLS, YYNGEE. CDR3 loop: CASSVEFEPSYNEQFF.

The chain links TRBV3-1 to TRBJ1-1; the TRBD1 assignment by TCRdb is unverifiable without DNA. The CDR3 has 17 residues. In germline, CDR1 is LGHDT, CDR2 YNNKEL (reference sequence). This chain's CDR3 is CASSQDPGGSLDTEAFF.